This entry lists 5 T cell receptor beta chains sequenced from one sample in a study of response to subunit inactivated influenza vaccine. TCRdb itself ran the RT-PCR reads through MiXCR, one entry per CDR3 protein. The sample has roughly 700,000 distinct CDR3 sequences, about 15% seen once. The sample was PBMCs from blood, taken approximately 15 days before vaccination. The receptors were sampled from a man aged 50 to 60 who received an inactivated influenza vaccine.

This clonotype occurred a few times. The V gene is TRBV20-1, the J gene TRBJ2-3; D unresolved. V was shortened by 2 bases and J by 2 bases, with 8 bases between the two germline ends. Germline CDR1 DFQATT, CDR2 SNEGSKA (reference sequence). This CDR3 has 13 amino acids. The CDR3 loop is CSARREYTDTQYF. CDR3 sequence (DNA): TGCAGTGCTAGAAGAGAGTACACAGATACGCAGTATTTT.

This clonotype was counted a few times. The chain carries TRBV20-1 and TRBJ1-1; no firm D call. Trimming took 1 base from V and 2 from J, leaving 11 bases between them. Germline CDR1 reads DFQATT; CDR2 reads SNEGSKA (reference sequence). This CDR3 region has 14 residues. The CDR3 is CSARVSRINTEAFF. Written as DNA, the CDR3 is TGCAGTGCTAGAGTAAGCAGGATAAACACTGAAGCTTTCTTT.

This clonotype was counted between two and nine times. The V and J genes are TRBV5-1 and TRBJ1-2; no clear D. The CDR3 has 15 amino acids. Germline CDR1 is SGHRS and CDR2 is YFSETQ. The V and J ends lost 0 bases and 2 bases respectively, with 11 bases between them. CDR3 in amino acids: CASSLEARINYGYTF. The CDR3 nucleotides are TGCGCCAGCAGCTTGGAGGCCAGAATAAACTATGGCTACACCTTC.

This clonotype has just a few counts. This chain links TRBV6-2 or TRBV6-3 with TRBJ2-7, with 7 bases that match TRBD1. V dropped 4 bases and J dropped 3; count of bases not matched to a gene: 6. The CDR3 is 14 residues long. CDR1 is MNHEY and CDR2 is SVGEGT in the germline V gene. The CDR3 coding sequence is TGTGCCAGCAGTTCATGGACAGGACACTACGAGCAGTACTTC. Its protein is CASSSWTGHYEQYF.

This chain links TRBV5-1 with TRBJ2-5; 7 bases match TRBD1. The CDR3 length is 17 residues. Losses at the gene ends were 3 bases for V and 1 base for J; bases not matched to a gene: 12. Germline CDR1 SGHRS, CDR2 YFSETQ. This CDR3 is CASSWGWTGQPQETQYF. CDR3 coding DNA: TGCGCCAGCAGCTGGGGGTGGACGGGACAGCCCCAAGAGACCCAGTACTTC.